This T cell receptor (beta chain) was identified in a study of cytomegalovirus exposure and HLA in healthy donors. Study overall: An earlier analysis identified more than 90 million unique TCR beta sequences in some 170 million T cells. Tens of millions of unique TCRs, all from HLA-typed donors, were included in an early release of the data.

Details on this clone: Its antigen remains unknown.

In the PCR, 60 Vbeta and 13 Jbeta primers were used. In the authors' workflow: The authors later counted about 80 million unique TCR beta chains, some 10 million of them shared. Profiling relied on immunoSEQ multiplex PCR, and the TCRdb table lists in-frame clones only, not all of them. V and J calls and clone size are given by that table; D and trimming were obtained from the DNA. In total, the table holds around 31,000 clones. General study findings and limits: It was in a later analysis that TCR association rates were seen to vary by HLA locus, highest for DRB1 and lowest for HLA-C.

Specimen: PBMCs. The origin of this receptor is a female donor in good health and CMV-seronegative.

The CDR3 here is CASSLTLAGSAYEQYF. The CDR3 region has the DNA TGTGCCAGCAGCTTAACACTAGCGGGGAGCGCCTACGAGCAGTACTTC. This chain links TRBV7-3 with TRBJ2-7; 10 bases are a match to TRBD2. The CDR3 runs 16 residues. Germline lookup yields CDR1 SGHTA and CDR2 FQGTGA. Trimming cost V 0 bases and J 2 bases; bases outside gene matches: 4.